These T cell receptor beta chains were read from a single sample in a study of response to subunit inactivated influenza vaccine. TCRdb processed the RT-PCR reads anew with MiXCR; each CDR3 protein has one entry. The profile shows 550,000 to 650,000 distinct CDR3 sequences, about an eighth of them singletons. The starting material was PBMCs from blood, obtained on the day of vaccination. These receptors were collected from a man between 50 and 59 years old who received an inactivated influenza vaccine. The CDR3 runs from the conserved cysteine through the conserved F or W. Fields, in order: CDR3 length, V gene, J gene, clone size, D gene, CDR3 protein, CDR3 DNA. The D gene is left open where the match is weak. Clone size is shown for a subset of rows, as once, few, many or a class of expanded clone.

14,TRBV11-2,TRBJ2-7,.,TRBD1,CASRDRGQVYEQYF,TGTGCCAGCAGGGACAGGGGGCAGGTCTACGAGCAGTACTTC
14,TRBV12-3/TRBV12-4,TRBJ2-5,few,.,CASSFAGSGETQYF,TGTGCCAGCAGTTTTGCAGGGAGTGGAGAGACCCAGTACTTC
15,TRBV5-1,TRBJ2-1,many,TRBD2,CASTTGGQSYNEQFF,TGCGCCAGCACCACGGGGGGGCAATCCTACAATGAGCAGTTCTTC
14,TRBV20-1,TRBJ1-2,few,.,CSARDAQGSYGYTF,TGCAGTGCTAGAGATGCACAGGGTTCCTATGGCTACACCTTC
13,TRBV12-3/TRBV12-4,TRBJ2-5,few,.,CASSLYEEETQYF,TGTGCCAGCAGTTTATACGAGGAAGAGACCCAGTACTTC
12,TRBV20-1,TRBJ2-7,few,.,CSAGSGLGEQYF,TGCAGTGCTGGTAGCGGCTTGGGCGAGCAGTACTTC
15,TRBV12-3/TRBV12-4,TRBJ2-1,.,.,CASSLALGGLIEQFF,TGTGCCAGCAGTTTAGCGCTCGGGGGGCTCATTGAGCAGTTCTTC
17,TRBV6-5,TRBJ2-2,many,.,CASSYSISTTNTGELFF,TGTGCCAGCAGTTACTCGATCTCGACAACTAACACCGGGGAGCTGTTTTTT
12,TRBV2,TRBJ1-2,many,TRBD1,CASSSTGLGYTF,TGTGCCAGCAGTTCGACAGGGTTGGGCTACACCTTC
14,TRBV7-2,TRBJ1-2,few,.,CASSLFQAGDGYTF,TGTGCCAGCAGCTTATTTCAGGCTGGCGATGGCTACACCTTC
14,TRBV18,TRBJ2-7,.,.,CASSPRNSRHEQYF,TGTGCCAGCTCACCACGTAACAGCCGCCACGAGCAGTACTTC
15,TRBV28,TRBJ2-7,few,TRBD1,CATTAGTGVAYEQYF,TGTGCCACCACCGCAGGAACAGGGGTGGCCTACGAGCAGTACTTC
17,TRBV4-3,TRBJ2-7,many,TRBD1,CASSQDKTGPFSYEQYF,TGCGCCAGCAGCCAAGATAAGACAGGGCCGTTCTCCTACGAGCAGTACTTC
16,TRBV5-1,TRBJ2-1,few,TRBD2,CASSFNPSGQYNEQFF,TGCGCCAGCAGCTTCAACCCTAGCGGACAATACAATGAGCAGTTCTTC
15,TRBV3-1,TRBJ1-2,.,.,CASSQVATPNYGYTF,TGTGCCAGCAGCCAAGTCGCGACTCCCAACTATGGCTACACCTTC
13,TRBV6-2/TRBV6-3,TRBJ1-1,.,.,CASSQLGRTEAFF,TGTGCCAGCAGTCAACTAGGTCGGACTGAAGCTTTCTTT
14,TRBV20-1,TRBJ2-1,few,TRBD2,CSATSGRFDNEQFF,TGCAGTGCTACTAGCGGGAGATTCGACAATGAGCAGTTCTTC
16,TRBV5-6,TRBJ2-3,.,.,CASSLNGGARTDTQYF,TGTGCCAGCAGCTTGAATGGGGGGGCGCGCACAGATACGCAGTATTTT
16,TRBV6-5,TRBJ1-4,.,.,CASSYSVGGGREKLFF,TGTGCCAGCAGTTACTCGGTCGGTGGGGGCCGGGAAAAACTGTTTTTT
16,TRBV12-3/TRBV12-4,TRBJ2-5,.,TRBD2,CASSPPGLAGVETQYF,TGTGCCAGCAGCCCTCCTGGACTAGCGGGAGTAGAGACCCAGTACTTC
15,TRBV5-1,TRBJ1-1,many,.,CASSLQADSNTEAFF,TGCGCCAGCAGCCTGCAGGCTGATTCGAACACTGAAGCTTTCTTT
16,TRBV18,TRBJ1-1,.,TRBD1,CASSPLGGQGNTEAFF,TGTGCCAGCTCACCCCTGGGCGGACAGGGGAACACTGAAGCTTTCTTT
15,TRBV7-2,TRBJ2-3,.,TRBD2,CASSSAGGSGYTQYF,TGTGCCAGCAGCTCAGCGGGAGGGTCAGGGTATACGCAGTATTTT
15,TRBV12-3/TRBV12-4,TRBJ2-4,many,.,CASTDGQLAKNIQYF,TGTGCCAGCACCGACGGACAGCTAGCCAAAAACATTCAGTACTTC
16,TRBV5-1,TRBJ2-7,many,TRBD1,CASSLAPGQGSYEQYF,TGCGCCAGCAGCTTGGCTCCGGGACAGGGGTCCTACGAGCAGTACTTC